These 23 T cell receptor beta chains were sequenced from one sample in a study of cytomegalovirus exposure and HLA in healthy donors. PCR was performed using 60 Vbeta and 13 Jbeta primers. The protocol was immunoSEQ multiplex PCR, while the TCRdb copy is restricted to in-frame clones and leaves out a portion. Of under 150,000 clones listed, 80% were seen once; the top ten hold over 3%. Specimen: PBMCs. The receptors were sampled from a woman in her forties in good health and CMV-seronegative.

This chain connects TRBV6-6 to TRBJ2-1; TRBD2 agrees at 8 bases. V gave up 2 bases and J gave up 5 bases; unmatched junction bases: 8. Germline V gives CDR1 MNHNY, CDR2 SVGAGI (reference sequence). The CDR3 runs 16 residues. The CDR3, as DNA: TGTGCCAGCAGTTACCTACCCGGCGGGGGGAACAATGAGCAGTTCTTC. Protein sequence: CASSYLPGGGNNEQFF.

The CDR3 DNA sequence: TGCGCCAGCAGCCAAGATAGGACTAGCGGACCCCAAGAGACCCAGTACTTC. Its protein is CASSQDRTSGPQETQYF. The V call is TRBV4-1, the J call TRBJ2-5, with TRBD2 matching 10 bases. The CDR3 loop spans 17 amino acids. Losses at the gene ends were 0 bases for V and 1 base for J; bases not matched to a gene: 5. Germline V CDR1 and CDR2: MGHRA, YSYEKL.

The genes are TRBV4-3 and TRBJ2-2; TRBD2 matches at 11 bases. This CDR3 contains 17 residues. Germline V lookup: CDR1 LGHNA, CDR2 YSLEER. Unmatched junction bases numbered 6, after V lost 0 bases and J lost 6 bases. This CDR3 is CASSQEATSGNAGELFF. The CDR3 DNA sequence: TGCGCCAGCAGCCAAGAAGCGACTAGCGGGAATGCCGGGGAGCTGTTTTTT.

CDR3 protein: CASSTGDWEKLFF. The CDR3 DNA follows: TGTGCCAGCAGCACAGGAGATTGGGAAAAACTGTTTTTT. The rearrangement links TRBV2 to TRBJ1-4; possibly TRBD1 for D (5 bases). CDR1 SNHLY and CDR2 FYNNEI come from the germline V gene. The CDR3 loop spans 13 amino acids. V was clipped by 6 bases and J by 8 bases, with 13 bases between them.

The chain employs TRBV5-6 and TRBJ2-7, with 7 bases lining up with TRBD2. The CDR3 is 15 residues long. J was trimmed by 2 bases and V by 1 base; bases with no gene match: 6. Germline V lookup: CDR1 SGHDT, CDR2 YYEEEE. In DNA form, the CDR3 reads TGTGCCAGCAGCTTGTATGGCGGGAGCCCCTACGAGCAGTACTTC. Protein: CASSLYGGSPYEQYF.

A note on this clone: An end of the junction differs from the germline gene, which may be a read error. Additional DNA sequences in this sample encode the identical CDR3. The V call is TRBV29-1, the J call TRBJ2-7; D is possibly TRBD2 (6 bases). The germline gives CDR1 SQVTM, CDR2 ANQGSEA. The CDR3 is 12 residues long. CDR3 sequence (DNA): TGCAGCGTGGAAGGGACTGCCTACGAGCAGTACTTC. This gives the protein CSVEGTAYEQYF.

V is TRBV6-6 and J is TRBJ2-7; D might be TRBD1 (6 bases). CDR1 MNHNY and CDR2 SVGAGI come from the germline V gene (reference sequence). CDR3 length: 13 amino acids. V was cut by 7 bases and J by 3 bases, with 13 bases left in between. The CDR3 region has the DNA TGTGCCAGCAACTCGGACAGCCTCTACGAGCAGTACTTC. This translates into CASNSDSLYEQYF.

The rearrangement links TRBV11-1 to TRBJ1-4; D gene ambiguous. Germline V gene data show CDR1 as SGHAT and CDR2 as FQDESV (reference sequence). The CDR3 spans 11 residues. V lost 5 bases and J lost 12, with 10 bases in between. In DNA form, the CDR3 reads TGTGCCAGCAGCAGAGGAGACCAACTGTTTTTT. Protein product: CASSRGDQLFF.

The V and J genes are TRBV19 and TRBJ2-3; 8 bases fit TRBD1. V trimming: 6 bases; J trimming: 4 bases; junction bases outside the gene matches: 9. Per the germline V gene, CDR1 is LNHDA and CDR2 is SQIVND (reference sequence). The CDR3 runs to 15 residues. The CDR3: CASSVSGGTADTQYF. The DNA for the CDR3 is TGTGCCAGTAGCGTTTCAGGGGGCACGGCAGATACGCAGTATTTT.

The chain is built from TRBV2 and TRBJ1-2; 9 bases agree with TRBD1. In germline, CDR1 is SNHLY, CDR2 FYNNEI. The CDR3 covers 16 residues. V shed 7 bases and J 3 bases; nucleotides not matched to a gene: 12. This CDR3 is CASNPGTGTSYYGYTF. CDR3 coding DNA: TGTGCCAGCAATCCGGGGACAGGGACGAGTTACTATGGCTACACCTTC. Based on the CDR3 plus reference TRBV2 and TRBJ1-2, the full variable domain is EPEVTQTPSHQVTQMGQEVILRCVPISNHLYFYWYRQILGQKVEFLVSFYNNEISEKSEIFDDQFSVERPDGSNFTLKIRSTKLEDSAMYFCASNPGTGTSYYGYTFGSGTRLTVV.

The rearrangement links TRBV4-2 to TRBJ2-3; TRBD1 aligns across 9 bases. This CDR3 contains 14 residues. With V trimmed by 5 bases and J by 4 bases, 4 bases remained unmatched. Germline V gene lookup returns CDR1 LGHNA and CDR2 YNFKEQ. The chain's CDR3 is CASSEQGAADTQYF. The CDR3 DNA follows: TGTGCCAGCAGCGAACAGGGGGCCGCAGATACGCAGTATTTT.

This chain links TRBV6-1 with TRBJ2-5, with TRBD2 identical over 12 bases. The CDR3 consists of 15 residues. V trimming: 10 bases; J trimming: 4 bases; junction bases outside the gene matches: 10. Germline V lookup: CDR1 MNHNS, CDR2 SASEGT. CDR3 DNA: TGTGCCACGACTAGACTAGCGGGGGAGGTAGAGACCCAGTACTTC. The encoded protein is CATTRLAGEVETQYF.

In this sample, this clone is medium-sized. The genes are TRBV6-5 and TRBJ2-7; D possibly corresponds to TRBD2 (5 bases). The CDR3 sequence is 15 residues long. V was clipped by 6 bases and J by 0 bases, with 15 bases between them. Germline V lookup: CDR1 MNHEY, CDR2 SVGAGI. The CDR3 loop reads CASSRSADSSYEQYF. CDR3 DNA sequence: TGTGCCAGCAGCCGTTCAGCGGATAGCTCCTACGAGCAGTACTTC.

The chain employs TRBV15 and TRBJ2-1, with D perhaps TRBD2 (5 bases). Trimming removed 5 bases at V and 7 bases at J, with 9 bases between. CDR1 and CDR2 from the germline V gene are LNHNV and YYDKDF (reference sequence). This CDR3 contains 12 residues. The CDR3 nucleotides are TGTGCCACCAGCGGAGGTATAAATGAGCAGTTCTTC. Its protein product is CATSGGINEQFF.

This chain links TRBV29-1 with TRBJ2-3, with a possible D match to TRBD2 (5 bases). V gave up 3 bases and J gave up 6 bases, with 22 bases separating them. Germline values: CDR1 SQVTM, CDR2 ANQGSEA. The CDR3 is 16 amino acids. CDR3 bases: TGCAGCGTTGAGAAAGGTCCCTCAATAAGAGGGGATACGCAGTATTTT. This codes for CSVEKGPSIRGDTQYF.

The J gene is TRBJ2-5, the V gene TRBV10-3, with D possibly TRBD1 on 5 matching bases. This CDR3 is built from 13 residues. Germline lookup yields CDR1 ENHRY and CDR2 SYGVKD. The V gene lost 3 bases and the J gene lost 3 bases, with 8 bases spanning the gap. The CDR3 sequence: CAISEGREETQYF. The CDR3 bases are TGTGCCATCAGTGAAGGCAGGGAAGAGACCCAGTACTTC.

A note on this clone: One junction end disagrees with the germline gene, perhaps due to a read error. The V and J genes are TRBV7-7 and TRBJ2-4; TRBD1 aligns across 9 bases. Germline CDR1 reads SSHAT; CDR2 reads FNYEAQ (reference sequence). This CDR3 is 13 amino acids long. The CDR3 DNA reads as TGTGCTAGCAGAGGACAGGGGAAAAACATTCAGTACTTC. The encoded protein is CASRGQGKNIQYF.

V gene TRBV2 combines with J gene TRBJ1-3; maybe TRBD1 (6 bases). Trimming took 3 bases from V and 9 from J, leaving 18 bases between them. The germline V gene encodes CDR1 SNHLY and CDR2 FYNNEI. This CDR3 contains 15 residues. CDR3 protein: CASSDRGRGSVTIYF. The CDR3 DNA reads TGTGCCAGCAGTGATCGGGGGAGGGGGTCCGTCACCATATATTTT. Together with reference TRBV2 and TRBJ1-3, the CDR3 gives the full variable domain: EPEVTQTPSHQVTQMGQEVILRCVPISNHLYFYWYRQILGQKVEFLVSFYNNEISEKSEIFDDQFSVERPDGSNFTLKIRSTKLEDSAMYFCASSDRGRGSVTIYFGEGSWLTVV.

This clone has only a few counts. The V and J genes are TRBV28 and TRBJ1-4; 9 bases are shared with TRBD1. There are 16 residues in the CDR3. V gave up 1 base and J gave up 9 bases; unmatched junction bases: 9. Germline CDR1 MDHEN, CDR2 SYDVKM. The CDR3 protein is CASSLYTGTGTQKLFF. The CDR3, as DNA: TGTGCCAGCAGTTTATACACCGGGACAGGGACCCAAAAACTGTTTTTT.

The chain is built from TRBV5-1 and TRBJ1-2, with D possibly being TRBD1 (6 bases). The CDR3 contains 17 residues. Germline CDR1 is SGHRS and CDR2 is YFSETQ. V lost 4 bases, J lost 6 bases, and 25 bases lay in between. This CDR3 is CASSPAGSGVGENGYTF. As DNA, the CDR3 is TGCGCCAGCAGCCCCGCCGGGTCAGGGGTAGGGGAGAATGGCTACACCTTC. The whole variable domain, filled in from reference TRBV5-1 and TRBJ1-2, reads KAGVTQTPRYLIKTRGQQVTLSCSPISGHRSVSWYQQTPGQGLQFLFEYFSETQRNKGNFPGRFSGRQFSNSRSEMNVSTLELGDSALYLCASSPAGSGVGENGYTFGSGTRLTVV.

The rearrangement joins TRBV20-1 to TRBJ2-5; D might be TRBD2 (6 bases). CDR1 is DFQATT, CDR2 SNEGSKA, per germline (reference sequence). The CDR3 is 11 amino acids. CDR3 bases: TGCAGAGGGGACTTTTTGGAGACCCAGTACTTC. Its translation: CRGDFLETQYF.

The J gene is TRBJ2-4, the V gene TRBV27; D perhaps matches TRBD2 (6 bases). CDR1 MNHEY and CDR2 SMNVEV come from the germline V gene (reference sequence). V lost 2 bases and J 5 bases, leaving 16 bases between the germline ends. This CDR3 has 16 amino acids. DNA of the CDR3: TGTGCCAGCAGTTTACAGGCAGGGACTGTACAAAACATTCAGTACTTC. The encoded protein is CASSLQAGTVQNIQYF.

This clone was seen a few times. The gene calls are TRBV29-1 and TRBJ1-1; 7 positions match TRBD1. Germline V gives CDR1 SQVTM, CDR2 ANQGSEA. The ends lost 7 bases at V and 1 base at J; junction bases unmatched: 6. The CDR3 has 13 residues. The CDR3 DNA sequence: TGCAGCGCTCAGGCAGGGGGGAACACTGAAGCTTTCTTT. Residues: CSAQAGGNTEAFF.